This TCR beta chain appears in the sequencing data of a study of tumor-infiltrating lymphocytes in primary liver carcinoma. Study background: Ages ranged from 30 to 69, with HCC or mixed HCC-cholangiocarcinoma. About 3.65 to 7.13 million productive TCRbeta reads were obtained from the samples, with similar numbers across tissue types.

With regard to this clonotype: Its antigen is unidentified. The junction and the germline gene differ at one end; a read error may be behind it.

With around 490 ng total RNA as template and a constant-region primer, TCR beta cDNA was made. Generation of the TCR beta libraries relied on three nested multiplex PCR rounds using slightly modified ARM-PCR. The study ran its first two PCR rounds for approximately 10 cycles each, using TRBV1-TRBV30 forward primers and a C-beta reverse primer. Each CDR3 protein gets one entry after TCRdb re-called the multiplex PCR reads with MiXCR. The sample includes fewer than 250,000 distinct CDR3 sequences, roughly 80% of them seen just once. The CDR3 contains 16 residues. Germline CDR1 and CDR2: SGHRS and YFSETQ. Bulk tissue was left unsorted, and RNA and DNA were co-extracted from about 20-30 mg of it. Over 80% viable tumor cells were present in every tumor sample. Study-level points and caveats: Blood's top-250-clone fraction was significantly lower than that of tumors (p = 0.039).

The genes are TRBV5-1 and TRBJ2-1; 9 bases are a match to TRBD2. This TCR was sampled from a man in his forties with primary liver carcinoma and hepatitis B virus infection. Sequencing was performed on tumor tissue from primary liver carcinoma. The CDR3 here is CASSLVAGVIYNEQFF. The CDR3 region has the DNA TGTGCCAGCAGCTTGGTAGCGGGAGTTATCTACAATGAGCAGTTCTTC. Full variable domain (outside the CDR3, taken from reference TRBV5-1 and TRBJ2-1): KAGVTQTPRYLIKTRGQQVTLSCSPISGHRSVSWYQQTPGQGLQFLFEYFSETQRNKGNFPGRFSGRQFSNSRSEMNVSTLELGDSALYLCASSLVAGVIYNEQFFGPGTRLTVL.